The rows below give T cell receptor beta chains drawn from one sample of a study of blood T cell repertoires in COVID-19. This table comes from immunoSEQ multiplex PCR, and its TCRdb copy is limited to in-frame clones, with some not included. The table shows 450,000 to 600,000 clones, with roughly 87% occurring only once. The material sequenced was PBMCs or T cells enriched from blood (not recorded which). Receptors were obtained from a woman between 18 and 30 years old who had recovered from COVID-19. The CDR3 runs from the conserved cysteine through the conserved F or W. A D gene is named only where the DNA matches it firmly. Clone size is not always given. Where it is, it says once, few, many or a class for expanded clones.

D,size,J,V,CDR3,DNA
NA,NA,TRBJ1-2,TRBV12-3/TRBV12-4,CASSSDPGGYTF,TGTGCCAGCAGTTCGGACCCGGGGGGCTACACCTTC
NA,NA,TRBJ1-2,TRBV5-1,CASSFLVGGEYGYTF,TGCGCCAGCAGCTTTTTGGTAGGGGGGGAGTATGGCTACACCTTC
TRBD2,NA,TRBJ2-3,TRBV19,CASSPRTSGLTDTQYF,TGTGCCAGTAGTCCCCGGACTAGCGGACTCACAGATACGCAGTATTTT
NA,NA,TRBJ1-2,TRBV28,CASSQIPDGYGYTF,TGTGCCAGCAGTCAAATTCCCGACGGGTATGGCTACACCTTC
NA,NA,TRBJ1-2,TRBV6-1,CASSETQNYGYTF,TGTGCCAGCAGTGAAACACAGAACTATGGCTACACCTTC
NA,NA,TRBJ1-6,TRBV28,CASSFSLGLLYNSPLHF,TGTGCCAGCAGTTTCTCCCTGGGACTTCTATATAATTCACCCCTCCACTTT
NA,NA,TRBJ1-1,TRBV19,CASKRDGKNTEAFF,TGTGCCAGTAAGCGGGACGGGAAGAACACTGAAGCTTTCTTT
TRBD2,NA,TRBJ2-1,TRBV5-1,CASSLSGTTGGSNEQFF,TGCGCCAGCAGCTTGTCCGGGACTACGGGCGGGTCCAATGAGCAGTTCTTC
TRBD1,NA,TRBJ1-5,TRBV2,CASSQDRENQPQHF,TGTGCCAGCAGCCAGGACAGGGAGAATCAGCCCCAGCATTTT
NA,NA,TRBJ1-2,TRBV30,CAWSPPPGHRGYTF,TGTGCCTGGAGTCCTCCACCGGGACACAGGGGCTACACCTTC
TRBD2,NA,TRBJ2-7,TRBV2,CASRVERGYPYEQYF,TGTGCCAGCAGGGTTGAGCGGGGCTACCCCTACGAGCAGTACTTC
NA,NA,TRBJ1-6,TRBV6-5,CASSPGDTYNSPLHF,TGTGCCAGCAGTCCCGGGGACACCTATAATTCACCCCTCCACTTT
TRBD2,NA,TRBJ2-2,TRBV7-3,CASSSGTSGGAGELFF,TGTGCCAGCAGCTCCGGGACTAGCGGCGGGGCCGGGGAGCTGTTTTTT
NA,NA,TRBJ1-2,TRBV24-1,CATSERGRGGYTF,TGTGCCACCAGTGAGCGGGGACGTGGGGGCTACACCTTC
TRBD1,few,TRBJ1-4,TRBV19,CASSPRDREGEKLFF,TGTGCCAGTAGTCCTCGGGACAGGGAAGGAGAAAAACTGTTTTTT
TRBD1,NA,TRBJ1-2,TRBV29-1,CSSVGQDPSNYGYTF,TGCAGCTCCGTAGGACAGGACCCTTCTAACTATGGCTACACCTTC
TRBD2,NA,TRBJ2-3,TRBV7-9,CASSLARGGQDTQYF,TGTGCCAGCAGCTTAGCACGGGGGGGCCAAGATACGCAGTATTTT
TRBD1,NA,TRBJ1-1,TRBV27,CASSATKQGTEAFF,TGTGCCAGCAGTGCAACCAAACAGGGGACTGAAGCTTTCTTT
TRBD2,NA,TRBJ2-7,TRBV3-1/TRBV3-2,CASSKRGSGSYEQYF,TGTGCCAGCAGCAAGAGGGGTAGCGGGTCCTACGAGCAGTACTTC
NA,NA,TRBJ1-2,TRBV7-2,CASSLSRDDGYTF,TGTGCCAGCAGCTTATCCAGGGATGATGGCTACACCTTC
TRBD1,NA,TRBJ2-7,TRBV27,CASSRDSYYEQYF,TGTGCCAGCAGTCGGGACAGCTACTACGAGCAGTACTTC
TRBD1,NA,TRBJ1-4,TRBV19,CASTLGTGAGSIGKLFF,TGTGCCAGTACTCTAGGGACAGGGGCCGGATCAATAGGAAAACTGTTTTTT
TRBD2,NA,TRBJ2-2,TRBV4-2,CASSQERGGNTGELFF,TGTGCCAGCAGCCAAGAACGGGGGGGTAACACCGGGGAGCTGTTTTTT
TRBD1,many,TRBJ2-2,TRBV4-2,CASSQGTGENTGELFF,TGTGCCAGCAGCCAAGGGACAGGGGAGAACACCGGGGAGCTGTTTTTT
NA,few,TRBJ1-3,TRBV30,CAWSNAGASGNTIYF,TGTGCCTGGAGTAATGCAGGGGCCTCTGGAAACACCATATATTTT
NA,NA,TRBJ2-3,TRBV6-4,CASSDGAGSDTQYF,TGTGCCAGCAGTGACGGAGCAGGGTCAGATACGCAGTATTTT
NA,NA,TRBJ2-7,TRBV30,CAWSYRAYEQYF,TGTGCCTGGAGCTACAGGGCGTACGAGCAGTACTTC
NA,NA,TRBJ1-5,TRBV2,CASTKDSSSNQPQHF,TGTGCCAGCACAAAGGACAGCTCAAGCAATCAGCCCCAGCATTTT